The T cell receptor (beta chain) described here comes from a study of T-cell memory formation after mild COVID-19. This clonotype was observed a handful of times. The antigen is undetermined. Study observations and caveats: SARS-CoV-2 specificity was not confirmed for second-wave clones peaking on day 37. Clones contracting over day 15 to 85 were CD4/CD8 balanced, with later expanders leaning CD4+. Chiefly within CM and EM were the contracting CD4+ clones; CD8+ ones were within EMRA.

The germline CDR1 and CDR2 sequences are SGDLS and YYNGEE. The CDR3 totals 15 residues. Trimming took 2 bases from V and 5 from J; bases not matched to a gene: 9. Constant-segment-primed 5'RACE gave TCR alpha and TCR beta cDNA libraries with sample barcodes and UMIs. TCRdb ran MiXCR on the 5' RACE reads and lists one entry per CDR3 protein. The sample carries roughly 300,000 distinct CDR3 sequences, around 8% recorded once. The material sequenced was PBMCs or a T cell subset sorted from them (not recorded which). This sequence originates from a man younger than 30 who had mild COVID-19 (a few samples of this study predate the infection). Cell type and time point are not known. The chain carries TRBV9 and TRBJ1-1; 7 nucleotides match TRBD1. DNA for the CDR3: TGTGCCAGCAGCGTGGGGAGTCCAGGGGGGACTGAAGCTTTCTTT. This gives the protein CASSVGSPGGTEAFF.